This T cell receptor (beta chain) is drawn from a study of T cells in Graves' hyperthyroidism and ophthalmopathy. CDR3 length: 17 amino acids. J was trimmed by 7 bases and V by 0 bases; bases with no gene match: 8. Germline assignment: CDR1 LGHDT and CDR2 YNNKEL (reference sequence). This clonotype was counted at least ten times. RNA transcripts provided the source from which TCR beta CDR3 regions were amplified. First-round RT-PCR of the TCR CDR3 relied on the HTBI primer set. TCRdb used MiXCR to reprocess the multiplex PCR reads, holding one entry per CDR3 protein. The data contain 300,000 to 350,000 distinct CDR3 sequences, around a fifth of them singletons.

This sequence was found in a woman aged 45-65 years with Graves' hyperthyroidism. This sequence joins TRBV3-1 and TRBJ2-2; 10 bases match TRBD2. What was sequenced was blood. The CDR3 bases are TGTGCCAGCAGCCAAGAAAGAGCGGGAGGGCGCGGCGGGGAGCTGTTTTTT. Amino acid sequence: CASSQERAGGRGGELFF.